The present T cell receptor beta chain was sequenced within a study of long-term antiretroviral therapy in people with HIV. V was clipped by 5 bases and J by 7 bases; unmatched bases: 11. The CDR3 is 15 amino acids. Germline assignment: CDR1 SGHDN and CDR2 FVKESK. Run at survey level, the immunoSEQ assay was version v3.0. Measured with immunoSEQ multiplex PCR; TCRdb has only the in-frame clones, and not every one. The data show about 22,000 clones, 85% to 90% seen once. The sequence was collected from a man in his sixties with HIV. Sequenced here: unsorted PBMCs, sampled 1.3 years after starting antiretroviral therapy. The V and J genes are TRBV14 and TRBJ2-7; 10 positions agree with TRBD1. DNA of the CDR3: TGTGCCAGCAGCGAATATCGACAGGGGGCGCGGGAGCAGTACTTC. Translating gives CASSEYRQGAREQYF.